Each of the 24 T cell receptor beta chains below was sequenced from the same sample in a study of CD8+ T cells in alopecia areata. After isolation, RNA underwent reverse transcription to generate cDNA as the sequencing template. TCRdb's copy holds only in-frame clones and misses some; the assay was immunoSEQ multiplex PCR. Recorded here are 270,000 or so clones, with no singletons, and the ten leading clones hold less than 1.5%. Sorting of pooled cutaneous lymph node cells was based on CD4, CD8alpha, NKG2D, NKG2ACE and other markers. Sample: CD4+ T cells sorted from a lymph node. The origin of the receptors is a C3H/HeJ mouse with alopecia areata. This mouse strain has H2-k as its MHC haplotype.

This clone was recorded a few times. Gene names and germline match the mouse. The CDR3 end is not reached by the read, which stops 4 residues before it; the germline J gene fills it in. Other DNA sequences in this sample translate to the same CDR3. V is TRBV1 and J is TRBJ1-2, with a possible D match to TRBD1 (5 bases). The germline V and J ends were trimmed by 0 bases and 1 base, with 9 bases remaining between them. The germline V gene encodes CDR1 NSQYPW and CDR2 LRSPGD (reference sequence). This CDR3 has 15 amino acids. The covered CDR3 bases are TGCACCTGCAGTGCAGATCGAACAGGAAACTCC. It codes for CTCSADRTGNS. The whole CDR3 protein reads CTCSADRTGNSDYTF.

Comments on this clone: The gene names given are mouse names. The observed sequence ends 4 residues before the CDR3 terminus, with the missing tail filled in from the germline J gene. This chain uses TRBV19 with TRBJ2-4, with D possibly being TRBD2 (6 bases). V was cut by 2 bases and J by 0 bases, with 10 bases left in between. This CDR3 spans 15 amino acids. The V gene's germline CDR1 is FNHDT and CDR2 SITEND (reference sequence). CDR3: CASSIKGTSQNTLYF. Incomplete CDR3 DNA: TGTGCCAGCAGTATCAAGGGGACTAGTCAAAAC.

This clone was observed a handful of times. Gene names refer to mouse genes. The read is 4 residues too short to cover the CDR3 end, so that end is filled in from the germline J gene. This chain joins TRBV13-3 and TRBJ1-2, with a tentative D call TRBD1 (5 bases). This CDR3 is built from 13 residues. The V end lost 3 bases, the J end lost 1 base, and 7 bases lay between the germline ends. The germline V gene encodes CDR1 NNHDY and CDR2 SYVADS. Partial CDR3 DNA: TGTGCCAGCAGTGGGACACGAAACTCC. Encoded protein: CASSGTRNS. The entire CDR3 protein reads CASSGTRNSDYTF.

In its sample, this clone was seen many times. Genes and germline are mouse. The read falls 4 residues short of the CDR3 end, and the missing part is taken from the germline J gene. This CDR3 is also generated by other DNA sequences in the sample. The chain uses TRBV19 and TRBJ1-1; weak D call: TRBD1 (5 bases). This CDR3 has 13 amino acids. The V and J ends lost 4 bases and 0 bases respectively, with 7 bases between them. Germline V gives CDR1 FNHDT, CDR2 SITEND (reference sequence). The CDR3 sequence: CASSRQTNTEVFF. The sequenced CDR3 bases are TGTGCCAGCAGTCGACAGACAAACACA.

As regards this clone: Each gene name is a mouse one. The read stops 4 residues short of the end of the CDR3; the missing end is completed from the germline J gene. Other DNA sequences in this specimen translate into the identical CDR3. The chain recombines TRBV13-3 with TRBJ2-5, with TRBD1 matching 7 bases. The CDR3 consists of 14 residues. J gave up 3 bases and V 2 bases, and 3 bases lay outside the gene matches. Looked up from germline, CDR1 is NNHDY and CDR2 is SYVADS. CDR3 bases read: TGTGCCAGCAGTGAACAGGGGAGGCAAGAC. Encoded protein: CASSEQGRQD. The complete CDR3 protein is CASSEQGRQDTQYF.

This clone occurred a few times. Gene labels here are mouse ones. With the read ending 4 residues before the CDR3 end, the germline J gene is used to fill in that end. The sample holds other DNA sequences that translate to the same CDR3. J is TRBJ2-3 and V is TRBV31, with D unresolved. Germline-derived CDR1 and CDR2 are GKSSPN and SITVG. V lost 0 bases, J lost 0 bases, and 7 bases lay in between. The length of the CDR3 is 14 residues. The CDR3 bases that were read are TGTGCCTGGAGTCTGGGTTCTAGTGCAGAA. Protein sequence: CAWSLGSSAE. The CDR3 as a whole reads CAWSLGSSAETLYF.

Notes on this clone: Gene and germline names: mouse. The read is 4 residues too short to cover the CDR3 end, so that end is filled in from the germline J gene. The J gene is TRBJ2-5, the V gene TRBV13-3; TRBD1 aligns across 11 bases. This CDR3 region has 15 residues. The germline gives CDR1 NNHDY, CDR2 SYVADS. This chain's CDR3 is CASSRAGTGGDTQYF. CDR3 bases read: TGTGCCAGCAGTCGCGCCGGGACAGGGGGGGAC.

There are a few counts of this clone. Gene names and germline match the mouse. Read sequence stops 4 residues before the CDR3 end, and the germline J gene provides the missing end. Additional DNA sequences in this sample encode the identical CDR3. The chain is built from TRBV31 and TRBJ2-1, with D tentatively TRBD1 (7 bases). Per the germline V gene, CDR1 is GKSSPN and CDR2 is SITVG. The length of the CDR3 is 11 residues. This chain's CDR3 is CAWTGGAEQFF. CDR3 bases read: TGTGCCTGGACAGGGGGGGCT.

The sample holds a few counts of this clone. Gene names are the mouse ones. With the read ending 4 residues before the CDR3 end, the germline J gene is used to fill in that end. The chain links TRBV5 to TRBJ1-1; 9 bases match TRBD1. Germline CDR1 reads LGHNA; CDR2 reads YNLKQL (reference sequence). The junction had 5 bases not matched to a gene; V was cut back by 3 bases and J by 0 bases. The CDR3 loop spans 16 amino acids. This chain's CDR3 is CASSHPRDRANTEVFF. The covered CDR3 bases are TGTGCCAGCAGCCACCCGCGGGACAGGGCAAACACA.

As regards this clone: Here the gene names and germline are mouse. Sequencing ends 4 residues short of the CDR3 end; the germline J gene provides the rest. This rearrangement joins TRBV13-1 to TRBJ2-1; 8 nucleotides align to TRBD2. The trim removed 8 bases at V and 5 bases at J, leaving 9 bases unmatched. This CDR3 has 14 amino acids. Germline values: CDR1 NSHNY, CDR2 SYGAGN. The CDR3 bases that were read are TGTGCCAGTGAGGCGAGGGGGGGCGATGCT. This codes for CASEARGGDA. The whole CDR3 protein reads CASEARGGDAEQFF.

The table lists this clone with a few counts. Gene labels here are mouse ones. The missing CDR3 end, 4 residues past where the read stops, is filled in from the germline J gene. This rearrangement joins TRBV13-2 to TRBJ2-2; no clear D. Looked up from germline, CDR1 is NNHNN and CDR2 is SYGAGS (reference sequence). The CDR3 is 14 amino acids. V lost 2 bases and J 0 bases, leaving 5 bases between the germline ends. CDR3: CASGDSSNTGQLYF. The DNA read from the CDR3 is TGTGCCAGCGGTGACTCCTCAAACACCGGG.

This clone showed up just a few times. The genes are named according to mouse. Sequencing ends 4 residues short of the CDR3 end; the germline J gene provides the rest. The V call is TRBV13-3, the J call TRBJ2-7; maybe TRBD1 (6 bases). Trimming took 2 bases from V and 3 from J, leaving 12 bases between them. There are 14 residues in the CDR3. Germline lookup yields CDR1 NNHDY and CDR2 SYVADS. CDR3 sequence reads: CASSEVRDNYEQYF. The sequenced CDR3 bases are TGTGCCAGCAGTGAAGTAAGGGACAACTAT.

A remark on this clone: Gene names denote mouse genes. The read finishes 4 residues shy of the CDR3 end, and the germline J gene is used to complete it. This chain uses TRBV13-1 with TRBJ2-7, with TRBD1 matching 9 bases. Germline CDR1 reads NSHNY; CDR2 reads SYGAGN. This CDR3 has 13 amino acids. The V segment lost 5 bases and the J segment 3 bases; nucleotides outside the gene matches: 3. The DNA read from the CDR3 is TGTGCCAGCAGAGGACAGGGGTTCTAT. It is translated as CASRGQGFY. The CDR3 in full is CASRGQGFYEQYF.

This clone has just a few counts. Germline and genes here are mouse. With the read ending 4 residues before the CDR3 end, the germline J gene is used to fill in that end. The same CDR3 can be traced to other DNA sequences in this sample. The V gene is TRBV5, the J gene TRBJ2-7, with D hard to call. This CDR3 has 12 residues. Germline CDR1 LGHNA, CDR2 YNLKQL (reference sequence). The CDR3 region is CASSPDTYEQYF. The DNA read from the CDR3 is TGTGCCAGCAGCCCCGACACATAT.

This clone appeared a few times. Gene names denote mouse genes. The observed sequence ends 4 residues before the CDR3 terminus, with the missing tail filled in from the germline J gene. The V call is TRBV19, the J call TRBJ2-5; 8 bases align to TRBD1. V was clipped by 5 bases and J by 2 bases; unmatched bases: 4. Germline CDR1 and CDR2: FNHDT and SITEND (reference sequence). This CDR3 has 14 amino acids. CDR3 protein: CASRRDRSQDTQYF. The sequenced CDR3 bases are TGTGCCAGCAGAAGGGACAGGAGCCAAGAC.

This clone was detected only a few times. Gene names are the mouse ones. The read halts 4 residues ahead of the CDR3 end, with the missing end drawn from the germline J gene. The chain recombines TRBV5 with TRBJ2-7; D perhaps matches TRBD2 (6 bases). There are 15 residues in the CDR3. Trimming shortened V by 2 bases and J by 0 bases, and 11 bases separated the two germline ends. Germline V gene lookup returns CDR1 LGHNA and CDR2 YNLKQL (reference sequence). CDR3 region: CASSQSPGDSYEQYF. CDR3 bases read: TGTGCCAGCAGCCAAAGCCCTGGGGACTCCTAT.

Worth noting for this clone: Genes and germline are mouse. CDR3 protein: CASSLGGAPTEVFF. Incomplete CDR3 DNA: TGTGCTAGCAGCCTCGGGGGGGCGCCGACA. The V gene is TRBV29, the J gene TRBJ1-1, with D maybe TRBD1 (6 bases). The read is 4 residues too short to cover the CDR3 end, so that end is filled in from the germline J gene. Germline values: CDR1 MSHET, CDR2 SYDVDS. The CDR3 spans 14 residues.

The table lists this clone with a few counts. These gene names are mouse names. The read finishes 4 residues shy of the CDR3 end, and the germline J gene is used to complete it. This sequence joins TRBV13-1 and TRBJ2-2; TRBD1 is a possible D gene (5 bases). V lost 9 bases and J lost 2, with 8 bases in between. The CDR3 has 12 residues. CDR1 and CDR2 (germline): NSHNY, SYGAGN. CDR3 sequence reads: CATAGNTGQLYF. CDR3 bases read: TGTGCCACCGCAGGGAACACCGGG.

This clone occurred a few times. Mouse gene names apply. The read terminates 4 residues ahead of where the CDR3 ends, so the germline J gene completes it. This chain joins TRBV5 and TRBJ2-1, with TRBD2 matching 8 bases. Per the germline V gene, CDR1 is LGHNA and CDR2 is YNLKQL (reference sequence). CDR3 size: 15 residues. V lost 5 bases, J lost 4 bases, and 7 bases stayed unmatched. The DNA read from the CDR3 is TGTGCCAGCAGCGGTCCCGGGACTGGATATGCT. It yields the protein CASSGPGTGYA. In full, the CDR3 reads CASSGPGTGYAEQFF.

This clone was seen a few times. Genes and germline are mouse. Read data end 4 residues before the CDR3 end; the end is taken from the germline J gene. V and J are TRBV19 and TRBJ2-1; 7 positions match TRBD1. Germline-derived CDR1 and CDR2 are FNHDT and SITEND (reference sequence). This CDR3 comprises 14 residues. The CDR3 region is CASSIEVRGAEQFF. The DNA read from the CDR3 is TGTGCCAGCAGTATAGAGGTCAGGGGGGCT. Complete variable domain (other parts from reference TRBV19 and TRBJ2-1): GGIITQTPKFLIGQEGQKLTLKCQQNFNHDTMYWYRQDSGKGLRLIYYSITENDLQKGDLSEGYDASREKKSSFSLTVTSAQKNEMAVFLCASSIEVRGAEQFFGPGTRLTVL.

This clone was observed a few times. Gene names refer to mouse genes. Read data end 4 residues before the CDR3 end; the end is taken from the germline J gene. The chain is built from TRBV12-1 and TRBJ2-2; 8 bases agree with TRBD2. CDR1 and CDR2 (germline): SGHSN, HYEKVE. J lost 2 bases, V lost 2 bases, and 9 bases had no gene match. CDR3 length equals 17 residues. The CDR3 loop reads CASSPSLLGENTGQLYF. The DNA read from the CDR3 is TGTGCCAGCTCTCCCTCTCTACTGGGGGAGAACACCGGG.

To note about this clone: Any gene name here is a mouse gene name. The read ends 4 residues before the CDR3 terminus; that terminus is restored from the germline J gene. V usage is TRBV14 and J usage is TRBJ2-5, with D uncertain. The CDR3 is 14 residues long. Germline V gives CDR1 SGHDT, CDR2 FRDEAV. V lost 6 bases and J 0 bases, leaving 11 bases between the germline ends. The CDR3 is CASKPTINQDTQYF. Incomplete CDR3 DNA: TGTGCCAGCAAACCGACAATTAACCAAGAC. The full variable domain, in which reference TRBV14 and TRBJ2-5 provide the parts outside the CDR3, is EAGVTQSPRYAVLQEGQAVSFWCDPISGHDTLYWYQQPRDQGPQLLVYFRDEAVIDNSQLPSDRFSAVRPKGTNSTLKIQSAKQGDTATYLCASKPTINQDTQYFGPGTRLLVL.

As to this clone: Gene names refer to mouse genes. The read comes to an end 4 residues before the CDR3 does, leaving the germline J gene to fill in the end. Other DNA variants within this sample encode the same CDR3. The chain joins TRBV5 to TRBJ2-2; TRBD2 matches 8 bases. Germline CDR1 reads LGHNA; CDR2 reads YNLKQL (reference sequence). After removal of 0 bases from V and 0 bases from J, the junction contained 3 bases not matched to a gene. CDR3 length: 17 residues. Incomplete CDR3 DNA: TGTGCCAGCAGCCAAGATCTGGGGGGCGCAAACACCGGG. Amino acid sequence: CASSQDLGGANTG. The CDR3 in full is CASSQDLGGANTGQLYF.

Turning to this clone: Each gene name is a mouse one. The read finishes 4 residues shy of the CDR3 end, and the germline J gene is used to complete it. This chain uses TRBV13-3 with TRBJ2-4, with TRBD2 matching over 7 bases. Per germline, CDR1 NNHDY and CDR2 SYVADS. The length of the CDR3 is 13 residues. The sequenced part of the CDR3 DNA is TGTGCCAGCAGTGACTGGGGGATGAAC. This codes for CASSDWGMN. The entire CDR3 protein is CASSDWGMNTLYF.